This T cell receptor (beta chain) was recovered during a study of blood T cell repertoires in COVID-19. Whole-study context: PBMCs, B-cell-depleted T cells, or T cells provided the cDNA or gDNA that made up the material.

Seattle patient enrollment occurred during active infection, with longitudinal follow-up thereafter. V was pared by 6 bases and J by 0 bases, with 6 bases of the junction left unmatched. The CDR3 has 15 residues. CDR1 and CDR2 (germline): SNHLY, FYNNEI. TCRdb's copy holds only in-frame clones and misses some; the assay was immunoSEQ multiplex PCR. The sample has around 76,000 clones, 65% to 90% seen once; the top ten hold 5.5% to 8%. The receptor's source is a man aged 25-45 years with COVID-19, enrolled during active disease. The sample comprised peripheral blood. V is TRBV2 and J is TRBJ2-3, with 7 bases matching TRBD2. The DNA for the CDR3 is TGTGCCAGCAGCTCCGGACTAGGGAGCACAGATACGCAGTATTTT. Its translation: CASSSGLGSTDTQYF.